The clone carrying this T cell receptor (beta chain) was detected many times. Its target is not known. This sample was taken from a study of identical twins. Study-wide findings and caveats: Sequences that were beta out-of-frame showed weaker excess twin sharing.

A universal primer site came from template switching; cDNA carried unique molecular identifiers. One entry per CDR3 protein results from TCRdb running MiXCR on the 5' RACE reads. The table shows hundreds of thousands of distinct CDR3 sequences, with roughly 6.2% occurring only once. V was shortened by 4 bases and J by 4 bases, with 11 bases between the two germline ends. This CDR3 spans 14 amino acids. The receptor comes from a man aged 18 to 29 in good health. The sequencing sample was made of naive T cells sorted from blood. The chain carries TRBV12-3 or TRBV12-4 and TRBJ1-5, with D possibly matching TRBD1 (5 bases). The CDR3 loop is CASSSDTENQPQHF. The CDR3 bases are TGTGCCAGCAGTTCGGACACGGAAAATCAGCCCCAGCATTTT.